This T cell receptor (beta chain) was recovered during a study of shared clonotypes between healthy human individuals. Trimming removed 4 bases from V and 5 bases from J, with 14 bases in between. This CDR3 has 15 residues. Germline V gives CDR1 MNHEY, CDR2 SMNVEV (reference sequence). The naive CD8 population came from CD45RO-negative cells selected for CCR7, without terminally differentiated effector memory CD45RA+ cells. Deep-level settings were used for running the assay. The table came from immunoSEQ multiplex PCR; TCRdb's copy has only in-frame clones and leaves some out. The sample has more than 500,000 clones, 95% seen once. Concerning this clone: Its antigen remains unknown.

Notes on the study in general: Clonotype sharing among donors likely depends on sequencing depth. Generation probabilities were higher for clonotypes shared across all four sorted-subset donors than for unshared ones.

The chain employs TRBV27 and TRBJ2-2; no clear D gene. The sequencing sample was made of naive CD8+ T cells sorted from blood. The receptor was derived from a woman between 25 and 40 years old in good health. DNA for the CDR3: TGTGCCAGCAGTTCCTTGGTATTGGGAACCGGGGAGCTGTTTTTT. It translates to CASSSLVLGTGELFF.